A few counts support the clone carrying this T cell receptor (beta chain). Its antigen is undetermined. These data are taken from a study of early T cells in non-severe SARS-CoV-2 infection. Turning to the study itself: Chains were not paired, and sequencing was done on bulk RNA from unsorted whole blood.

Unique molecular identifiers tagged individual cDNA molecules. TCRdb itself ran the 5' RACE reads through MiXCR, one entry per CDR3 protein. The repertoire holds around 50,000 distinct CDR3 sequences, with roughly an eighth as singletons. Points from the study as a whole: VDJdb matching skewed toward anti-spike CD8 responses, missing private and CD4 specificities.

CDR3 size: 15 residues. V gave up 4 bases and J gave up 7 bases; unmatched junction bases: 5. Germline CDR1 SGHVS, CDR2 FQNEAQ. The chain recombines TRBV7-8 with TRBJ2-1; 12 positions match TRBD2. The sequence derives from an adult who was a healthcare worker with PCR-confirmed SARS-CoV-2 infection or an uninfected control (not recorded which). Sequenced: whole blood. The CDR3 is CASSSTSGRSNEQFF. In nucleotides, the CDR3 is TGTGCCAGCAGCTCGACTAGCGGGAGAAGTAATGAGCAGTTCTTC.